This T cell receptor (beta chain) was obtained from a study of T-cell reconstitution after alpha-beta-depleted transplantation in children. The TCRbeta library incorporated unique molecular identifiers. One entry per CDR3 protein results from TCRdb running MiXCR on the PCR reads. The repertoire includes under 850,000 distinct CDR3 sequences, under 15% of them detected once, and around 0.76% sits in the top ten. The CDR3 has 15 amino acids. Germline V gives CDR1 SGHDT, CDR2 YYEEEE. Trimming left V 1 base short and J 2 bases short, with 11 bases between. This clonotype was observed many times. The clonotype originates from a girl aged 2 to 10 with congenital amegakaryocytic thrombocytopenia, due to receive a stem cell transplant. The source material was PBMCs, sampled before TCRalphabeta/CD19-depleted stem cell transplant. The chain is built from TRBV5-6 and TRBJ2-3; tentatively, D is TRBD2 (5 bases). CDR3 sequence reads: CASSLSGRYTDTQYF. DNA for the CDR3: TGTGCCAGCAGCTTGAGCGGAAGGTACACAGATACGCAGTATTTT.